What follows are 28 T cell receptor beta chains derived from one specimen sequenced in a study of blood T cell repertoires in COVID-19. Only in-frame clones appear in the TCRdb table, and some are missing; sequencing was by immunoSEQ multiplex PCR. Counted here are some 240,000 clones, about 90% occurring once; the ten biggest clones make up around 3.3%. Sequenced sample: PBMCs or T cells enriched from blood (not recorded which). The receptors shown here come from a woman aged 40-49 years with acute COVID-19.

This chain uses TRBV27 with TRBJ1-1, with D maybe TRBD1 (5 bases). The V end was cut by 6 bases, the J end by 0 bases, with 8 bases between. CDR3 length: 13 amino acids. CDR1 and CDR2 (germline): MNHEY, SMNVEV (reference sequence). CDR3 loop: CASRTGLNTEAFF. CDR3 nucleotides: TGTGCCAGCAGAACAGGCCTGAACACTGAAGCTTTCTTT.

The chain has TRBV6-9 and TRBJ2-1; no reliable D call. The length of the CDR3 is 13 residues. Germline loops: CDR1 MNHGY, CDR2 SVAAGI. The V and J ends lost 8 bases and 0 bases respectively, with 8 bases between them. The CDR3 DNA reads TGTGCCAGCGGGCTGGGCTCCTACAATGAGCAGTTCTTC. Residues: CASGLGSYNEQFF.

The V and J genes are TRBV19 and TRBJ2-7; D gene uncertain. This CDR3 comprises 14 residues. V was pared by 5 bases and J by 0 bases, with 11 bases between. Germline CDR1 is LNHDA and CDR2 is SQIVND (reference sequence). The CDR3 sequence is CASSLAGVSYEQYF. Here the CDR3 DNA reads TGTGCCAGTAGTTTAGCAGGCGTCTCCTACGAGCAGTACTTC.

V usage is TRBV5-1 and J usage is TRBJ1-5; no reliable D call. This CDR3 region has 13 residues. Per germline, CDR1 SGHRS and CDR2 YFSETQ. The germline V and J ends were trimmed by 1 base and 5 bases, with 7 bases remaining between them. The CDR3 sequence is CASSLFEDQPQHF. CDR3 in DNA: TGCGCCAGCAGCTTGTTCGAGGATCAGCCCCAGCATTTT.

Notes on this clone: A junction boundary mismatches the germline segment, possibly from a read error. The rearrangement uses TRBV5-4 and TRBJ2-7; 11 positions match TRBD2. The CDR3 is made up of 15 amino acids. Germline V gives CDR1 SGHNT, CDR2 YYREEE (reference sequence). CDR3 coding DNA: TGTGCCAGCAGCCTTACTAGCGGGAGCTCCCACGAGCAGTACTTC. As protein: CASSLTSGSSHEQYF.

The chain uses TRBV2 and TRBJ1-5; D is possibly TRBD1 (5 bases). Germline V gene sequence: CDR1 SNHLY, CDR2 FYNNEI. The V end lost 6 bases, the J end lost 9 bases, and 21 bases lay between the germline ends. This CDR3 has 15 residues. DNA for the CDR3: TGTGCCAGCAGCGACGAAAACGCGGGGGGATGGCCCCAGCATTTT. This encodes CASSDENAGGWPQHF. Drawing the rest from reference TRBV2 and TRBJ1-5, the complete variable domain is EPEVTQTPSHQVTQMGQEVILRCVPISNHLYFYWYRQILGQKVEFLVSFYNNEISEKSEIFDDQFSVERPDGSNFTLKIRSTKLEDSAMYFCASSDENAGGWPQHFGDGTRLSIL.

The chain has TRBV6-6 and TRBJ2-7; tentatively, D is TRBD1 (6 bases). The CDR3 contains 13 residues. Germline-derived CDR1 and CDR2 are MNHNY and SVGAGI (reference sequence). V gave up 6 bases and J gave up 5 bases, with 14 bases separating them. CDR3 sequence reads: CASSLPRGDEQYF. The CDR3 DNA reads TGTGCCAGCAGCCTACCCAGGGGTGACGAGCAGTACTTC.

The chain combines TRBV6-4 with TRBJ2-3, with TRBD2 matching 12 bases. The CDR3 has 15 residues. Germline trimming cut 4 bases from V and 5 bases from J; bases unmatched to any gene: 4. Germline V CDR1 and CDR2: MRHNA, SNTAGT. The CDR3 is CASSVGLAGRDTQYF. CDR3 nucleotide sequence: TGTGCCAGCAGTGTCGGACTAGCGGGACGAGATACGCAGTATTTT.

The chain carries TRBV7-9 and TRBJ1-1; possibly TRBD1 for D (5 bases). Trimming stripped 3 bases from V and 1 base from J, with 9 bases between. The CDR3 runs to 14 residues. CDR1 SEHNR and CDR2 FQNEAQ come from the germline V gene (reference sequence). Here the CDR3 DNA reads TGTGCCAGCAGCTTGACAGCGACGAACACTGAAGCTTTCTTT. Residues: CASSLTATNTEAFF.

With regard to this clone: The sample holds other DNA sequences that translate to the same CDR3. The chain has TRBV7-3 and TRBJ2-3; 10 bases fit TRBD2. V gave up 5 bases and J gave up 0 bases; unmatched junction bases: 2. In germline, CDR1 is SGHTA, CDR2 FQGTGA. CDR3 length equals 15 residues. Here the CDR3 reads CASSRAGGSTDTQYF. CDR3 nucleotides: TGTGCCAGCAGCCGAGCGGGAGGGAGCACAGATACGCAGTATTTT.

Only a few counts were recorded for this clone. The chain is built from TRBV6-4 and TRBJ1-6; no reliable D call. This CDR3 has 13 amino acids. V lost 9 bases and J 3 bases, leaving 9 bases between the germline ends. From germline, CDR1 is MRHNA and CDR2 SNTAGT. The CDR3 sequence is CASSVSYNSPLHF. As DNA, the CDR3 is TGTGCCAGTTCTGTCAGCTATAATTCACCCCTCCACTTT.

V usage is TRBV7-6 and J usage is TRBJ1-6; 7 positions agree with TRBD1. The CDR3 runs to 15 residues. Germline-derived CDR1 and CDR2 are SGHVS and FNYEAQ. V dropped 5 bases and J dropped 8; count of bases not matched to a gene: 9. The CDR3 region has the DNA TGTGCCAGCAGCGAGGGGACAGCGCCGGATTCACCCCTCCACTTT. It yields the protein CASSEGTAPDSPLHF. The variable domain in full, completed from reference TRBV7-6 and TRBJ1-6, reads GAGVSQSPRYKVTKRGQDVALRCDPISGHVSLYWYRQALGQGPEFLTYFNYEAQQDKSGLPNDRFSAERPEGSISTLTIQRTEQRDSAMYRCASSEGTAPDSPLHFGNGTRLTVT.

The V call is TRBV27, the J call TRBJ1-2, with D tentatively TRBD1 (6 bases). The CDR3 loop spans 14 amino acids. V lost 3 bases and J lost 4, with 12 bases in between. Germline V gives CDR1 MNHEY, CDR2 SMNVEV (reference sequence). For the CDR3, the DNA is TGTGCCAGCAGTTTTCGGAGAGGGGGCTATGGCTACACCTTC. Translation gives CASSFRRGGYGYTF.

The chain has TRBV6-4 and TRBJ1-6, with D unresolved. The CDR3 is 14 amino acids. V lost 5 bases to trimming and J lost 3 bases, with 8 bases between them. Germline lookup yields CDR1 MRHNA and CDR2 SNTAGT. The CDR3 sequence: CASSTGNYNSPLHF. The CDR3 nucleotides read TGTGCCAGCAGTACGGGAAACTATAATTCACCCCTCCACTTT.

This chain uses TRBV14 with TRBJ2-1; 7 bases fit TRBD2. The CDR3 has 11 amino acids. After removal of 9 bases from V and 9 bases from J, the junction contained 5 bases not matched to a gene. Germline V lookup: CDR1 SGHDN, CDR2 FVKESK. CDR3 loop: CASGGGGEQFF. The DNA for the CDR3 is TGTGCCAGTGGTGGGGGGGGTGAGCAGTTCTTC.

The gene calls are TRBV14 and TRBJ2-7, with 9 nucleotides matching TRBD2. Germline CDR1 and CDR2: SGHDN and FVKESK. Trimming took 3 bases from V and 2 from J; bases not matched to a gene: 5. The CDR3 has 15 residues. CDR3 residues: CASSQPSSGTYEQYF. The CDR3 DNA sequence: TGTGCCAGCAGCCAGCCATCTAGCGGGACCTACGAGCAGTACTTC.

This rearrangement joins TRBV5-1 to TRBJ2-1; TRBD2 matches at 8 bases. V lost 1 base to trimming and J lost 9 bases; unmatched junction nucleotides: 9. The CDR3 covers 15 residues. Germline V gene lookup returns CDR1 SGHRS and CDR2 YFSETQ. CDR3 sequence reads: CASSLRSGKGSEQFF. CDR3 coding DNA: TGCGCCAGCAGCTTGCGTAGCGGGAAGGGTAGTGAGCAGTTCTTC.

Here the CDR3 reads CAISERSTGHSNYGYTF. The CDR3 DNA follows: TGTGCCATCAGTGAGCGTTCGACAGGGCATTCTAACTATGGCTACACCTTC. The gene calls are TRBV10-3 and TRBJ1-2, with TRBD1 identical over 7 bases. CDR1 and CDR2 (germline): ENHRY, SYGVKD. This CDR3 spans 17 amino acids. The ends lost 2 bases at V and 0 bases at J; junction bases unmatched: 9.

This clone was counted a few times. This chain uses TRBV4-2 with TRBJ1-6; D ambiguous. This CDR3 has 17 residues. Germline loops: CDR1 LGHNA, CDR2 YNFKEQ. V lost 1 base and J lost 5, with 15 bases in between. The CDR3 DNA follows: TGTGCCAGCAGCCAAGGGACTTCAGTTTTCGATAATTCACCCCTCCACTTT. The encoded protein is CASSQGTSVFDNSPLHF.

The V gene is TRBV7-9, the J gene TRBJ2-1, with 8 positions matching TRBD2. Germline CDR1 is SEHNR and CDR2 is FQNEAQ (reference sequence). The CDR3 loop spans 16 amino acids. The V segment lost 6 bases and the J segment 1 base; nucleotides outside the gene matches: 8. This CDR3 is CASRNERERSYNEQFF. The CDR3 nucleotides read TGTGCCAGCAGGAACGAGCGGGAGAGGTCCTACAATGAGCAGTTCTTC. The full variable domain, rest sourced from reference TRBV7-9 and TRBJ2-1, is DTGVSQNPRHKITKRGQNVTFRCDPISEHNRLYWYRQTLGQGPEFLTYFQNEAQLEKSRLLSDRFSAERPKGSFSTLEIQRTEQGDSAMYLCASRNERERSYNEQFFGPGTRLTVL.

The CDR3, as DNA: TGTGCCAGCAGCTTAGATCGGGACTCCGCAGACTACGAGCAGTACTTC. This translates into CASSLDRDSADYEQYF. The rearrangement uses TRBV11-3 and TRBJ2-7; TRBD2 is a possible D gene (6 bases). The V gene lost 0 bases and the J gene lost 3 bases, with 15 bases spanning the gap. From germline, CDR1 is SGHNT and CDR2 YENEEA. The CDR3 sequence is 16 residues long. Together with reference TRBV11-3 and TRBJ2-7, the CDR3 gives the full variable domain: EAGVVQSPRYKIIEKKQPVAFWCNPISGHNTLYWYLQNLGQGPELLIRYENEEAVDDSQLPKDRFSAERLKGVDSTLKIQPAELGDSAVYLCASSLDRDSADYEQYFGPGTRLTVT.

The chain joins TRBV5-4 to TRBJ2-2, with 7 bases identical to TRBD2. CDR1 and CDR2 (germline): SGHNT, YYREEE (reference sequence). Trimming took 0 bases from V and 4 from J; bases not matched to a gene: 3. The CDR3 runs to 15 residues. The CDR3 spells CASSLDGRFTGELFF. The CDR3 nucleotides read TGTGCCAGCAGCTTGGACGGGAGGTTCACCGGGGAGCTGTTTTTT.

This clone was observed a handful of times. The genes are TRBV10-3 and TRBJ2-1, with D unresolved. The V end was cut by 8 bases, the J end by 5 bases, with 16 bases between. CDR3 length: 14 amino acids. CDR1 and CDR2 (germline): ENHRY, SYGVKD. This chain's CDR3 is CAIEARRDNNEQFF. DNA for the CDR3: TGTGCCATCGAGGCCCGTAGAGATAACAATGAGCAGTTCTTC.

This clone has only a few counts. The V call is TRBV19, the J call TRBJ1-5; 7 nucleotides match TRBD1. The CDR3 contains 14 residues. The junction had 13 bases not matched to a gene; V was cut back by 6 bases and J by 11 bases. Germline CDR1 is LNHDA and CDR2 is SQIVND (reference sequence). CDR3 loop: CASSPGTVDLAQHF. CDR3 bases: TGTGCCAGTAGCCCCGGGACAGTTGATCTAGCCCAGCATTTT.

This chain connects TRBV19 to TRBJ1-1; 10 positions match TRBD1. This CDR3 comprises 13 residues. The V and J ends lost 3 bases and 11 bases, in that order; junction bases with no gene match: 6. Germline V gives CDR1 LNHDA, CDR2 SQIVND (reference sequence). The CDR3 region is CASSIPGQGNAFF. The DNA of the CDR3 is TGTGCCAGTAGTATTCCGGGACAGGGGAACGCTTTCTTT.

This chain links TRBV3-1 (or the pseudogene TRBV3-2) with TRBJ1-2; 12 nucleotides agree with TRBD1. V shed 5 bases and J 4 bases; nucleotides not matched to a gene: 8. Germline V lookup: CDR1 LGHDT, CDR2 YNNKEL (reference sequence). The CDR3 contains 16 residues. CDR3 in amino acids: CASSDGDRGLIYGYTF. DNA of the CDR3: TGTGCCAGCAGCGACGGGGACAGGGGGCTGATCTATGGCTACACCTTC.

The gene calls are TRBV2 and TRBJ2-1; D is perhaps TRBD2 (5 bases). Trimming shortened V by 6 bases and J by 5 bases, and 11 bases separated the two germline ends. This CDR3 region has 13 residues. CDR1 is SNHLY and CDR2 is FYNNEI in the germline V gene. The CDR3 DNA is TGTGCCAGCAGAAACGGACTTCACAATGAGCAGTTCTTC. Protein product: CASRNGLHNEQFF.

The rearrangement joins TRBV7-3 to TRBJ2-3; the D is unclear. V was clipped by 5 bases and J by 1 base, with 7 bases between them. In germline, CDR1 is SGHTA, CDR2 FQGTGA. The CDR3 runs to 13 residues. For the CDR3, the DNA is TGTGCCAGCAGCCGAGAGCGCACAGATACGCAGTATTTT. As protein: CASSRERTDTQYF.